This T cell receptor (beta chain) is from a study of blood T cells in healthy people across ages. The use of a sample-barcoded 5' primer and a J-beta primer mix characterized a second PCR of roughly 7 to 11 cycles. Through a template-switch adaptor with 12 random nucleotides, each cDNA molecule received a tag. TCRdb redid the calling of the 5' RACE reads with MiXCR, one entry per CDR3 protein. The sample has more than 800,000 distinct CDR3 sequences, 25% to 35% seen once. Those donating, healthy Caucasian individuals from Russia, were aged roughly 6 to 95. Per sample, extraction of total RNA gave at least 5.5 micrograms in every case. This clonotype was observed at least ten times. This TCR derives from a woman aged 80 or over in good health. The sequenced sample consisted of blood.

The CDR3 DNA reads TGTGCCAGCAGCCTGGGTCCCCTCAAGTACTTC. The encoded protein is CASSLGPLKYF. The chain couples TRBV7-2 to TRBJ2-7; D call uncertain. Germline values: CDR1 SGHTA, CDR2 FQGNSA. Trimming stripped 5 bases from V and 11 bases from J, with 13 bases between. This CDR3 is built from 11 residues.